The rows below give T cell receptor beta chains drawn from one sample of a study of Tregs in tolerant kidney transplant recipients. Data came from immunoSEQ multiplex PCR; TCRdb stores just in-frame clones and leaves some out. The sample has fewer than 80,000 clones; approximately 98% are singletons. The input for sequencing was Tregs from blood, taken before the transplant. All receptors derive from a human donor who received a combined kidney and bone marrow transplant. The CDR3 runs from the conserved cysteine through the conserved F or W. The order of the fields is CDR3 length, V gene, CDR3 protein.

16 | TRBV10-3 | CAIRGRDRGPGYGYTF
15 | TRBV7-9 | CASSSGQGFRDTQYF
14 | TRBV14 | CASSQRLNTDTQYF
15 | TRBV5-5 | CASSLEAFWDTEAFF
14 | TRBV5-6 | CASSLRGVHSPLHF
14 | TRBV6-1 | CASSKYKGDTEAFF
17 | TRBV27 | CASSFRPPLAGTDTQYF
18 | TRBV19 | CASSYLPSHSGSTYEQYF
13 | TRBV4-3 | CASSQDLEREEYF
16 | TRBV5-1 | CASRFQPGTVGEKLFF
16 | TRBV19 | CASSNVRGHMNTEAFF
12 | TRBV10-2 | CASSRVNEKLFF